The present T cell receptor (beta chain) was sequenced within a study of CD8 T cells in Susac syndrome. An input of about 0.5 to 1 ug of RNA was subjected to reverse transcription using random hexamers. An immunoSEQ multiplex PCR generated amplified TCR beta CDR3 products spanning 54 Vbeta and 13 Jbeta. A single record per CDR3 protein comes from TCRdb applying MiXCR to the immunoSEQ multiplex PCR reads. Of about 200,000 distinct CDR3 sequences detected, over 85% appear once; the ten largest clones hold approximately 0.1%. FACS was used to enrich TEMRA cells, whereas the CD8+ and CD4+ T cells were obtained by negative isolation. The sequence was collected from a human donor in good health. Sequencing used CD4+ T cells from PBMCs.

The CDR3 sequence is CASAGLVSTSTDTQYF. The DNA for the CDR3 is TGTGCCTCAGCGGGACTAGTCTCTACTAGCACAGATACGCAGTATTTT. The rearrangement links TRBV3-1 to TRBJ2-3; 8 bases are a match to TRBD2. Trimming took 11 bases from V and 0 from J; bases not matched to a gene: 13. CDR1 is LGHDT and CDR2 is YNNKEL in the germline V gene (reference sequence). This CDR3 comprises 16 residues.